These T cell receptor beta chains were read from a single sample in a study of OX40 agonist ivuxolimab in advanced cancers. Sequencing was performed with immunoSEQ multiplex PCR; in TCRdb, only in-frame clones are kept and a portion is missing. This table has some 50,000 clones, about 87% appearing once. Sequencing used CD4+ or CD8+ T cells sorted from blood, obtained in a trial of the OX40 agonist ivuxolimab. These receptors were obtained from an adult with an advanced solid tumor such as melanoma, head and neck, liver or kidney cancer. Each CDR3 is given with its conserved first and last residue. The D gene is left open where the match is weak. The listing skips clone size in some rows; elsewhere it reads once, few, many or a size class.

v_gene,abundance,d_gene,j_gene,CDR3aa,CDR3nt
TRBV5-4,.,TRBD1,TRBJ1-1,CASSSTGLRTEAFF,TGTGCCAGCAGCTCGACAGGGTTGAGAACTGAAGCTTTCTTT
TRBV27,.,.,TRBJ1-1,CASSFFPSRTEAFF,TGTGCCAGCAGTTTCTTTCCCTCAAGGACTGAAGCTTTCTTT
TRBV5-1,.,TRBD1,TRBJ2-2,CASSGGQHTGELFF,TGCGCCAGCAGCGGGGGACAGCACACCGGGGAGCTGTTTTTT
TRBV5-1,.,.,TRBJ1-1,CASSLVSVYTEAFF,TGCGCCAGCAGCTTGGTATCGGTTTACACTGAAGCTTTCTTT
TRBV5-6,.,TRBD1,TRBJ2-1,CASSLSRQGRYNEQFF,TGTGCCAGCAGCTTGAGCAGACAGGGGCGCTACAATGAGCAGTTCTTC
TRBV15,.,TRBD1,TRBJ1-2,CATSTLTGEGGYTF,TGTGCCACCAGCACCCTGACAGGGGAGGGAGGCTACACCTTC
TRBV7-2,.,.,TRBJ1-1,CASSFKGTTEAFF,TGTGCCAGCAGCTTTAAGGGTACCACTGAAGCTTTCTTT
TRBV30,.,.,TRBJ1-2,CAWSGRDWNYGYTF,TGTGCCTGGAGTGGCCGGGACTGGAACTATGGCTACACCTTC
TRBV27,.,.,TRBJ1-5,CASSFSGRQPQHF,TGTGCCAGCAGTTTCTCCGGACGTCAGCCCCAGCATTTT
TRBV6-1,once,.,TRBJ1-5,CASWGGRGQPQHF,TGTGCCAGCTGGGGGGGGCGAGGGCAGCCCCAGCATTTT
TRBV9,once,TRBD1,TRBJ2-7,CASSPQGTGGQYEQYF,TGTGCCAGCAGCCCCCAGGGGACAGGGGGACAATACGAGCAGTACTTC
TRBV27,.,TRBD1,TRBJ2-6,CASRRRGGTVGGANVLTF,TGTGCCAGCAGGCGCCGAGGGGGCACGGTTGGTGGGGCCAACGTCCTGACTTTC
TRBV28,.,.,TRBJ2-7,CASSPQGNYEQYF,TGTGCCAGCAGTCCACAGGGTAACTACGAGCAGTACTTC
TRBV10-3,.,TRBD2,TRBJ2-5,CAISAGLAGGPGETQYF,TGTGCCATCAGTGCGGGACTAGCGGGAGGGCCTGGCGAGACCCAGTACTTC
TRBV5-8,.,.,TRBJ2-6,CASSFKGRGANVLTF,TGTGCCAGCAGCTTTAAGGGCCGGGGGGCCAACGTCCTGACTTTC
TRBV19,.,TRBD1,TRBJ2-4,CASSVPGTGSAKNIQYF,TGTGCCAGTAGTGTCCCCGGGACAGGGTCAGCCAAAAACATTCAGTACTTC
TRBV10-3,.,.,TRBJ2-1,CAISRMGSGTYNEQFF,TGTGCCATCAGCCGTATGGGGAGTGGAACTTACAATGAGCAGTTCTTC
TRBV7-9,.,TRBD2,TRBJ2-3,CASSWTSGGPDTQYF,TGTGCCAGCAGCTGGACTAGCGGGGGGCCAGATACGCAGTATTTT
TRBV5-1,.,.,TRBJ2-3,CASSLATRGSTDTQYF,TGCGCCAGCAGCTTGGCCACGAGGGGGTCGACAGATACGCAGTATTTT
TRBV14,.,TRBD2,TRBJ2-3,CASSQVQRDTDTQYF,TGTGCCAGCAGCCAAGTACAGCGGGACACAGATACGCAGTATTTT
TRBV6-1,.,TRBD2,TRBJ2-3,CASTAGVPDTQYF,TGTGCCAGCACGGCGGGGGTCCCCGATACGCAGTATTTT
TRBV7-9,.,.,TRBJ2-2,CASSRYRLDDTGELFF,TGTGCCAGCAGTCGTTACAGGCTTGACGACACCGGGGAGCTGTTTTTT
TRBV4-1,.,.,TRBJ1-2,CASSQEGAAGYGYTF,TGCGCCAGCAGCCAAGAAGGAGCGGCTGGGTATGGCTACACCTTC
TRBV7-2,once,.,TRBJ2-5,CASSKRGGRYETQYF,TGTGCCAGCAGCAAAAGGGGGGGCCGGTATGAGACCCAGTACTTC
TRBV5-1,.,TRBD2,TRBJ2-3,CASSRLAGGTDTQYF,TGCGCCAGCAGCCGACTAGCGGGGGGCACAGATACGCAGTATTTT
TRBV7-9,.,TRBD1,TRBJ2-5,CASSPLAGTGGRETQYF,TGTGCCAGCAGCCCTCTAGCCGGGACAGGGGGCAGAGAGACCCAGTACTTC
TRBV5-4,once,TRBD1,TRBJ2-7,CASSATGGSYEQYF,TGTGCCAGCAGCGCTACAGGGGGTAGCTACGAGCAGTACTTC
TRBV18,once,TRBD1,TRBJ1-6,CASSPLGQGSHNNSPLHF,TGTGCCAGCTCACCGTTGGGACAGGGAAGCCACAATAATTCACCCCTCCACTTT
TRBV30,.,.,TRBJ1-1,CAWRKKSTEAFF,TGTGCCTGGAGAAAGAAGAGCACTGAAGCTTTCTTT
TRBV5-1,.,.,TRBJ2-6,CATTLLSGANVLTF,TGCGCCACTACGCTCCTCTCTGGGGCCAACGTCCTGACTTTC
TRBV27,.,.,TRBJ1-3,CASSSSLGRESGNTIYF,TGTGCCAGCAGTTCGTCGTTGGGACGGGAATCTGGAAACACCATATATTTT
TRBV28,.,.,TRBJ1-1,CASSSLESTGTEAFF,TGTGCCAGCAGTTCCCTTGAATCGACTGGAACTGAAGCTTTCTTT
TRBV5-1,.,TRBD1,TRBJ2-3,CASSPGTGGDTQYF,TGCGCCAGCAGCCCGGGGACAGGGGGAGATACGCAGTATTTT
TRBV6-6,.,.,TRBJ2-5,CASRFRAGYETQYF,TGTGCCAGCAGATTCAGGGCGGGGTATGAGACCCAGTACTTC
TRBV6-4,.,TRBD1,TRBJ2-3,CASRGQATDTQYF,TGTGCCAGCAGAGGACAGGCCACAGATACGCAGTATTTT
TRBV28,.,.,TRBJ1-2,CASSFVGVSYGYTF,TGTGCCAGCAGTTTTGTAGGGGTCTCCTATGGCTACACCTTC
TRBV7-2,few,TRBD1,TRBJ1-5,CASSLTGDNQPQHF,TGTGCCAGCAGCCTAACAGGGGACAATCAGCCCCAGCATTTT
TRBV6-1,.,.,TRBJ2-2,CASSGSAGRLTGELFF,TGTGCCAGCAGTGGAAGTGCCGGACGGCTGACCGGGGAGCTGTTTTTT
TRBV29-1,.,TRBD1,TRBJ2-1,CSVSGTGGYNEQFF,TGCAGCGTCTCCGGGACAGGGGGCTACAATGAGCAGTTCTTC
TRBV6-5,.,TRBD1,TRBJ2-1,CASTQDRGSTGQFF,TGTGCCAGCACCCAGGACAGGGGTTCGACCGGGCAGTTCTTC
TRBV27,.,TRBD1,TRBJ1-1,CASSPGDRVVSTEAFF,TGTGCCAGCAGTCCCGGGGACAGGGTGGTGAGCACTGAAGCTTTCTTT
TRBV6-6,.,TRBD1,TRBJ1-1,CASSASVGQGAEEAFF,TGTGCCAGCAGTGCAAGCGTTGGGCAGGGGGCGGAGGAAGCTTTCTTT
TRBV10-3,.,.,TRBJ2-1,CAISQNNEQFF,TGTGCCATCAGTCAGAACAATGAGCAGTTCTTC
TRBV19,few,.,TRBJ1-1,CASSFGQENTEAFF,TGTGCCAGTAGTTTTGGACAAGAAAACACTGAAGCTTTCTTT
TRBV6-5,.,.,TRBJ1-4,CASSYSTGQNEKLFF,TGTGCCAGCAGTTACTCCACTGGGCAGAATGAAAAACTGTTTTTT
TRBV14,.,.,TRBJ1-4,CASSLVNRDEKLFF,TGTGCCAGCAGCCTCGTGAACAGGGATGAAAAACTGTTTTTT
TRBV7-8,.,TRBD1,TRBJ1-1,CASSLAGTGGVRAFF,TGTGCCAGCAGCTTAGCCGGGACAGGGGGTGTCCGAGCTTTCTTT
TRBV5-1,.,.,TRBJ2-1,CASSLAPVTYNEQFF,TGCGCCAGCAGCTTGGCCCCGGTGACCTACAATGAGCAGTTCTTC
TRBV2,once,.,TRBJ2-7,CASRGPLSSYEQYF,TGTGCCAGCAGGGGACCGCTCAGCTCCTACGAGCAGTACTTC